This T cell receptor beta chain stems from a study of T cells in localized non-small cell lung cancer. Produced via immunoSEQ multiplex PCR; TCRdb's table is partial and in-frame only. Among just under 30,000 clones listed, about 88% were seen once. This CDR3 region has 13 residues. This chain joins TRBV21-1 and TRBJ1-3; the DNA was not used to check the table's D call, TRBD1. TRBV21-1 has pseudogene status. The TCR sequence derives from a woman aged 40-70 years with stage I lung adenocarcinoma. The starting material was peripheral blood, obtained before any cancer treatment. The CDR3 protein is CASQTGEGNTIYF. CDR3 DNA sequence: TGTGCCAGCCAGACAGGAGAGGGAAACACCATATATTTT.